The rows below give T cell receptor beta chains drawn from one sample of a study of cytomegalovirus exposure and HLA in healthy donors. Method: immunoSEQ multiplex PCR; TCRdb's copy keeps in-frame clones and lacks some. The sample has more than 95,000 clones, over 70% seen once; the top ten hold 2.1%. The material sequenced was PBMCs. These TCRs come from a man under 40 in good health and CMV-seronegative. CDR3s include the opening cysteine and the closing phenylalanine or tryptophan.

>TRBV5-6|TRBJ1-2
CASSLARGYGYTF
>TRBV2|TRBJ2-7
CAGQRQGPDEQYF
>TRBV1|TRBJ2-7
CTSSQEGGSSYEQYF
>TRBV28|TRBJ2-7
CASSLAGAGELYEQYF
>TRBV5-1|TRBJ2-3
CASSLSPERDTQYF
>TRBV27|TRBJ2-7
CASSLYPGQAYEQYF
>TRBV7-3|TRBJ2-1
CASSPVGGSSYNEQFF
>TRBV9|TRBJ2-1
CASSVDGWGWSKGEEQFF
>TRBV30|TRBJ2-3
CAWSVGVERYF
>TRBV7-2|TRBJ1-1
CASSLPAWEGLDTEAFF
>TRBV7-2|TRBJ2-5
CASSSDYVETQYF
>TRBV2|TRBJ1-6
CASSDKFSGNSPLHF
>TRBV27|TRBJ2-3
CASRSYVSGRGGTDTQYF
>TRBV18|TRBJ1-2
CASSPQRGHGYTF
>TRBV15|TRBJ1-5
CATSRDRGFSSNQPQHF
>TRBV13|TRBJ1-2
CASSLRQGDGYTF
>TRBV27|TRBJ1-2
CASSLGGWYGYTF
>TRBV7-9|TRBJ2-2
CASSLAGAGELFF
>TRBV10-1|TRBJ2-1
CASSATVNEQFF
>TRBV6-5|TRBJ2-7
CASSRQVYYEQYF
>TRBV4-1|TRBJ2-5
CASSPGTGTIETQYF
>TRBV11-2|TRBJ2-1
CASSIGTSIFDEQFF
>TRBV7-9|TRBJ2-7
CASSLGDSSYEQYF
>TRBV19|TRBJ2-5
CASSPDRGVGETQYF
>TRBV18|TRBJ1-5
CASSPPWGRQPQHF
>TRBV5-1|TRBJ2-7
CASIAENYEQYF
>TRBV5-4|TRBJ2-5
CASSLNREETQYF
>TRBV25-1|TRBJ1-2
CASSIRGLSGYTF
>TRBV4-2|TRBJ2-1
CASSHETGRFDNEQFF
>TRBV7-2|TRBJ2-2
CASSRTVTGELFF
>TRBV30|TRBJ2-3
CASRPGLAGGIDSDTQYF
>TRBV6-5|TRBJ2-7
CASSQSSPGYEQYF
>TRBV5-1|TRBJ2-1
CASRPLGTGGDEQFF
>TRBV7-9|TRBJ1-3
CASSQNDRSSGNTIYF
>TRBV30|TRBJ1-1
CAWSGQRLEAFF
>TRBV7-2|TRBJ2-5
CASSSGGHGETQYF
>TRBV28|TRBJ1-5
CASTRGLYSNQPQHF
>TRBV4-2|TRBJ2-1
CASSQRGSGEQFF
>TRBV7-8|TRBJ1-1
CASRPGIYGTEAFF
>TRBV5-1|TRBJ1-4
CASSLGQNEKLFF
>TRBV6-5|TRBJ2-5
CASSYSLSTGQETQYF
>TRBV29-1|TRBJ2-7
CSTLRGSEQYF
>TRBV7-2|TRBJ2-2
CASSLAYTGELFF
>TRBV11-2|TRBJ1-1
CASSLTGGMNTEAFF
>TRBV29-1|TRBJ2-2
CSVGKTSGPTGELFF